This T cell receptor (beta chain) was identified during a study of T cell changes during pregnancy in multiple sclerosis. The CDR3 contains 15 residues. V was shortened by 6 bases and J by 3 bases, with 18 bases between the two germline ends. CDR1 and CDR2 from the germline V gene are KGHSH and LQKENI. Sequencing used immunoSEQ multiplex PCR; TCRdb keeps in-frame clones, though not all of them. The table includes tens of thousands of clones, around 89% detected once. The chain couples TRBV18 to TRBJ2-7, with TRBD2 as a possible D gene (5 bases). The clonotype was recovered from a female donor in good health, enrolled as a control in a pregnancy study. This sample comprised CD4+ T cells from peripheral blood mononuclear cells, obtained in the first trimester of pregnancy. The CDR3 spells CASSPGGDLYYEQYF. The CDR3 DNA reads as TGTGCCAGCTCCCCAGGAGGCGACCTTTACTACGAGCAGTACTTC.